This TCR beta chain was captured by sequencing in a study of blood T cell repertoires in COVID-19 (dated by TCRdb to the early 2020s). Regarding the research as a whole: Samples from collaborators originated in the United States, Italy and Spain and spanned both the acute and convalescent phases of COVID-19. The material from the prospective study consisted of cDNA or gDNA derived from T cells, B-cell-depleted T cells, or PBMCs. Deeply sampled blood TCRbeta repertoires from subjects exposed to, actively infected with, or recovered from COVID-19 were included in the dataset. The repertoires were released in a freely available public database intended as a resource for research on the immune response to SARS-CoV-2. Samples were obtained from the ongoing ImmuneRACE study (first 160 participants) and from 1,000 to 1,500 subjects provided by 6 global collaborators. A de-identified subject ID, COVID-19 status, age in years and sex were almost always included in the sample metadata. Where available, HLA class I and class II types were obtained from metadata supplied by the sample provider rather than from assay-based typing. The investigation overall reported the following: Clinical and demographic metadata were provided uncurated, with the amount varying by source and participant.

Collaborating institutions collected whole blood in K2EDTA tubes following their own protocols. For TCRbeta analysis, collaborators shipped samples as frozen whole blood, isolated PBMCs, or DNA extracted from either of those sample types. CDR1 and CDR2, per the germline V gene, are SGHTA and FQGNSA. Its CDR3 holds 14 amino acids, cysteine through phenylalanine. CDR3 DNA is the only sequence kept; it has 42 bases, read in frame from the first base. V is reduced by 3 bases and J by 0 bases, leaving a spacing of 7 bases between them. TCRbeta CDR3 regions were amplified from genomic DNA by means of the immunoSEQ Assay, a bias-controlled multiplex PCR. Concerning the study's data processing: The number of nucleated cells in each sample was estimated by amplification of reference gene primers within the assay. To quantify the absolute abundance of each unique TCRbeta CDR3 rearrangement, sequence reads were collapsed and filtered. For each sample, productive Simpson clonality was calculated as the square root of Simpson's diversity index over productive rearrangements. Here the immuneACCESS table is served through TCRdb, limited to in-frame sequences with V and J called. Missing clones are a known gap in these copies; in checked studies unresolved V genes cover under half, and the rest lacks a known reason. V, J and clone size derive from that table, while D and trimming were established from the DNA sequence. Within this sample are fewer than 60,000 clones, with approximately 80% of them counted one time only. Roughly 25% of the sample is held by the ten biggest clonotypes.

Comment on this clone: Its antigen is unknown. Within one base of it there is no much larger clone, and no base qualities were kept.

This TCR was recovered from a human donor in a cohort sampled during active COVID-19. Sequenced: peripheral blood. Recombination joined TRBV7-2 with TRBJ2-3; possibly the D gene is TRBD1, per 6 matching bases. DNA sequence: TGTGCCAGCAGCTTCAGGGGCAGCACAGATACGCAGTATTTT. It encodes CASSFRGSTDTQYF.